Below are 6 T cell receptor beta chains sequenced from a single sample in a study of blood T cell repertoires in COVID-19. Profiling relied on immunoSEQ multiplex PCR, and the TCRdb table lists in-frame clones only, not all of them. This table holds around 60,000 clones, around 67% found once. The source material was peripheral blood. The source is a woman aged 45-59 years with active or convalescent COVID-19.

J is TRBJ1-5 and V is TRBV2; a possible D gene is TRBD1 (6 bases). This CDR3 comprises 15 residues. Trimming took off 3 bases at V and 7 bases at J, with 16 bases between the two ends. Germline V gives CDR1 SNHLY, CDR2 FYNNEI. The CDR3 nucleotides read TGTGCCAGCAGTGAGCTGGGGCAGGGGATCCAGCCCCAGCATTTT. Translation: CASSELGQGIQPQHF.

This clone was recorded a few times. The chain employs TRBV9 and TRBJ2-1; D perhaps matches TRBD1 (5 bases). CDR1 SGDLS and CDR2 YYNGEE come from the germline V gene. The CDR3 extends over 15 amino acids. V lost 7 bases to trimming and J lost 0 bases, with 14 bases between them. The DNA for the CDR3 is TGTGCCAGCGGTTACAGGAATGGCTCCTACAATGAGCAGTTCTTC. It codes for CASGYRNGSYNEQFF. The full variable domain, rest sourced from reference TRBV9 and TRBJ2-1, is DSGVTQTPKHLITATGQRVTLRCSPRSGDLSVYWYQQSLDQGLQFLIQYYNGEERAKGNILERFSAQQFPDLHSELNLSSLELGDSALYFCASGYRNGSYNEQFFGPGTRLTVL.

J is TRBJ2-5 and V is TRBV5-1; no reliable D call. CDR1 is SGHRS and CDR2 is YFSETQ in the germline V gene. The CDR3 consists of 15 residues. V dropped 2 bases and J dropped 3 bases, with 14 bases sitting between them. The CDR3 here is CASSFFRPVEETQYF. The CDR3 coding sequence is TGCGCCAGCAGCTTTTTCCGTCCGGTGGAAGAGACCCAGTACTTC.

This clone turned up a few times. Here the CDR3 reads CASSLGLAPYEQYF. The DNA of the CDR3 is TGTGCCAGCAGCCTCGGGTTAGCGCCTTACGAGCAGTACTTC. This rearrangement joins TRBV7-2 to TRBJ2-7; D might be TRBD2 (5 bases). Trimming took off 5 bases at V and 4 bases at J, with 15 bases between the two ends. The CDR3 sequence is 14 residues long. Germline V lookup: CDR1 SGHTA, CDR2 FQGNSA.

In this sample, this clone turned up a few times. The chain employs TRBV29-1 and TRBJ2-7; no definite D call. V dropped 3 bases and J dropped 0 bases, with 6 bases sitting between them. The CDR3 is 12 residues long. The germline gives CDR1 SQVTM, CDR2 ANQGSEA. The CDR3 bases are TGCAGCGTTGAGTTAGACTCCTACGAGCAGTACTTC. Its translation is CSVELDSYEQYF.

J is TRBJ2-7 and V is TRBV6-6, with 9 bases aligning to TRBD1. CDR1 MNHNY and CDR2 SVGAGI come from the germline V gene (reference sequence). V was clipped by 7 bases and J by 4 bases; unmatched bases: 14. The CDR3 covers 16 residues. The CDR3 reads CASNNYRGRGPYEQYF. DNA of the CDR3: TGTGCCAGCAACAACTACAGGGGGCGAGGCCCTTACGAGCAGTACTTC.